This T cell receptor (beta chain) appears in the sequencing data of a study of T-cell reconstitution after alpha-beta-depleted transplantation in children. CDR1 and CDR2 (germline): SQVTM, ANQGSEA. Losses at the gene ends were 1 base for V and 12 bases for J; bases not matched to a gene: 5. The CDR3 contains 14 residues. This clonotype has a count of ten or more. A TCRbeta library incorporating unique molecular identifiers was prepared. TCRdb reprocessed the PCR reads with MiXCR, giving one entry per CDR3 protein. The sample shows about 610,000 distinct CDR3 sequences, approximately 10% of them seen only once.

This chain links TRBV29-1 with TRBJ2-1; 14 bases agree with TRBD2. This receptor was identified in a human donor who donated a stem cell graft to a child with acute myeloid leukemia. This specimen was PBMCs from the stem cell graft donor, taken from the stem cell graft. The chain's CDR3 is CSVEAGTSGRMQFF. The CDR3 DNA follows: TGCAGCGTTGAAGCCGGGACTAGCGGGAGAATGCAGTTCTTC.